This paragraph reports one TCR beta chain. No antigen is known for it. Deep sequencing aimed at 1 in 200,000 to 1 in 1 million T cells' resolution. The method was immunoSEQ multiplex PCR; TCRdb's version includes in-frame clones alone and lacks a portion of them. The sample contains around 310,000 clones, roughly 80% of which appear only once. The CDR3 loop spans 13 amino acids. Trimming took 0 bases from V and 5 from J, leaving 8 bases between them. Germline lookup yields CDR1 SGDLS and CDR2 YYNGEE. The data belong to a study of cytotoxic CD8 clonotypes in ibrutinib-treated CLL. Study at large: Among the samples, the mean was 255,043 productive templates and over 90,000 productive rearrangements. Study-level points and caveats: At the start, clonality exceeded age-matched healthy donors and followed circulating CD8+ T-cell counts. Clonality rose at ibrutinib response and fell back toward baseline at progression.

The sample in question was PBMCs, obtained before ibrutinib treatment. The clonotype comes from a human donor with chronic lymphocytic leukemia. The V call is TRBV9, the J call TRBJ2-5; the D is unclear. CDR3 bases: TGTGCCAGCAGCGTAGCGGGTCTTGAGACCCAGTACTTC. The encoded protein is CASSVAGLETQYF. The complete variable domain, with remaining parts taken from reference TRBV9 and TRBJ2-5, reads DSGVTQTPKHLITATGQRVTLRCSPRSGDLSVYWYQQSLDQGLQFLIQYYNGEERAKGNILERFSAQQFPDLHSELNLSSLELGDSALYFCASSVAGLETQYFGPGTRLLVL.